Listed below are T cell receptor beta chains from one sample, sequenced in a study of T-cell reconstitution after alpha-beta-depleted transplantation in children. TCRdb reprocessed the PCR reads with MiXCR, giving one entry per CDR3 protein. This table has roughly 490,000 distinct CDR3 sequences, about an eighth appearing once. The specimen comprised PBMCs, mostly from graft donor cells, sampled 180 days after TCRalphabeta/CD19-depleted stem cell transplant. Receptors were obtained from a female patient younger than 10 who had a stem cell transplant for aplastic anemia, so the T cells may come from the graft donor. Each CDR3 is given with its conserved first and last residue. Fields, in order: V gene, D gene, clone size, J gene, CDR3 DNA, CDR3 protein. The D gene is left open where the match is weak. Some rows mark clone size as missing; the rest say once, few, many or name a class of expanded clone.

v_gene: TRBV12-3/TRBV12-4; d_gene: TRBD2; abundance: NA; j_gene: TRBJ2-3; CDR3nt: TGTGCCAGCAGTTTAAAGCCGGGACTAGCGGGACGAGATACGCAGTATTTT; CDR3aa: CASSLKPGLAGRDTQYF
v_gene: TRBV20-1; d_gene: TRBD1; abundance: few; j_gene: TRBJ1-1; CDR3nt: TGCAGACCCTCAAACTGGGACAGGGGGCAGGGGAACACTGAAGCTTTCTTT; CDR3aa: CRPSNWDRGQGNTEAFF
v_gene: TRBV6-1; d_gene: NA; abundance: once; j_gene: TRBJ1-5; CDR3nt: TGTGCCAGCAGTCTTGTCGGGCCGGGGAATCAGCCCCAGCATTTT; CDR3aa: CASSLVGPGNQPQHF
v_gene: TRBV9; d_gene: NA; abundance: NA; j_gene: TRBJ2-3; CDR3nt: TGTGCCAGCAGCCCCCACAGGGCAAGTCCTAGCACAGATACGCAGTATTTT; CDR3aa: CASSPHRASPSTDTQYF
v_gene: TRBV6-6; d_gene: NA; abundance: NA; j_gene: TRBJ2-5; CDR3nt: TGTGCCAGCGGGCACCTTGGGCCCAAAGGAGTCTTC; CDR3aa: CASGHLGPKGVF
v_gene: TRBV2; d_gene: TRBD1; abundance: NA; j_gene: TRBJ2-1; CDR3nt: TGTGCCAGCATCGGACAGGGGAAATACAATGAGCAGTTCTTC; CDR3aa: CASIGQGKYNEQFF
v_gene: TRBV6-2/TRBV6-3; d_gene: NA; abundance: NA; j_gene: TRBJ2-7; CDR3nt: TGTGCCAGCACCGAATTGGTACAGGGCCACGAGCAGTACTTC; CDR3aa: CASTELVQGHEQYF
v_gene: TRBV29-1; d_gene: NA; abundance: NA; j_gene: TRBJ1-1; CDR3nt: TGCAGCGCCGAGAAAGACCATAGGGAGGGGACTGAAGCTTTCTTT; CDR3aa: CSAEKDHREGTEAFF
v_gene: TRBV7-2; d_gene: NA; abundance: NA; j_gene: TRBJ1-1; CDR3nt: TGTGCCAGCAGCTACGGAGCACGCGGGACTGAATCTTTCTTT; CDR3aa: CASSYGARGTESFF
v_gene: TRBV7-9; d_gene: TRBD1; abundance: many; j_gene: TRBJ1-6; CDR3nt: TGTGCCAGCAGCCCAGGGACAGGGGTCTTACCCCTCCACTTT; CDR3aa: CASSPGTGVLPLHF
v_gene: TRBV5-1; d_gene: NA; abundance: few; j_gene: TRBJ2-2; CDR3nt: TGCGCCAGCAGCCCTATTCTCGGGATATCTTCAGAGGGGTTCACCGGGGAGCTGTTTTTT; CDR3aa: CASSPILGISSEGFTGELFF
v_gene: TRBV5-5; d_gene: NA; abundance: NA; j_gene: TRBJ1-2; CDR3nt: TGTGCCAGCAGTATGGGGTTCGTCCTCGGAGGGGACTATGACTACACCTTC; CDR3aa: CASSMGFVLGGDYDYTF
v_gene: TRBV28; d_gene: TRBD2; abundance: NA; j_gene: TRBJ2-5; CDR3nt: TGTGCCAGCAGGGGAGCGGGAGGCGGGCAAGAGACCCAGTACTTC; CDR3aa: CASRGAGGGQETQYF
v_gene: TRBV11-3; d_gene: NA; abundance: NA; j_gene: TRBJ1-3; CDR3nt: TGTGCCAGCAGCCCGTCGGGTACTGGAAACACCATATATTTT; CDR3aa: CASSPSGTGNTIYF
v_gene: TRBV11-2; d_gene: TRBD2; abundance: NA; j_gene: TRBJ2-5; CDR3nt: TGTGCCAGCAGCTTATTCGCGCTAGCGGGACCTTCCTATGAGACCCAGTACTTC; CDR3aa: CASSLFALAGPSYETQYF
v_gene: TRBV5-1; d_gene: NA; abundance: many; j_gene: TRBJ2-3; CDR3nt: TGCGCCAGCAGCGCCCTTAGCACAGATACGCAGTATTTT; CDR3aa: CASSALSTDTQYF
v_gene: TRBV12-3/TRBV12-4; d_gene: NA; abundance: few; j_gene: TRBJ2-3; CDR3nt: TGTGCCAGCGGGCGTCGAGGGGCCCCCACAGATACGCAGTATTTT; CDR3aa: CASGRRGAPTDTQYF
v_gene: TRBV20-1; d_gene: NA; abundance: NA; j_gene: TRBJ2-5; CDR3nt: TGCAGTGCCCCGCCGAGAGGGGCGAGGGGGACCCAGTACTTC; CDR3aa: CSAPPRGARGTQYF
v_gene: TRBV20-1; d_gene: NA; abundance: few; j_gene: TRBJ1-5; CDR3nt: TGCAGTGCCACACAGGGTGGAAGCAATCAGCCCCAGCATTTT; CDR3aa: CSATQGGSNQPQHF
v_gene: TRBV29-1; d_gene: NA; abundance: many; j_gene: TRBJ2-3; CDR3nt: TGCAGCGTTCATCCGGACACAGATACGCAGTATTTT; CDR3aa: CSVHPDTDTQYF
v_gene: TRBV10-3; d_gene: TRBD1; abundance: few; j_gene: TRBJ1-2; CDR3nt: TGTGCCATCAGTGAGTCGGCAGGGGGCTCGGATGGCTACACCTTC; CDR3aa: CAISESAGGSDGYTF
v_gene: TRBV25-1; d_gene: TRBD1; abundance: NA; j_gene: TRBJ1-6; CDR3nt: TGTGCCAGCAGCCTAGGGGGGACAGGGAATTCCCCCCTCCACTTT; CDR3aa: CASSLGGTGNSPLHF
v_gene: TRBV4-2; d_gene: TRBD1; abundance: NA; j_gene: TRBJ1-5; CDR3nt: TGTGCCAGCAGCCCGATTCGACAGGGTGGGGGCCAGCCCCAGCATTTT; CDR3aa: CASSPIRQGGGQPQHF
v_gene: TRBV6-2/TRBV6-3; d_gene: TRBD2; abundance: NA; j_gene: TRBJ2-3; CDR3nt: TGTGCCAGCAGTTACCGGGGACTAGCGGCGGATACGCAGTATTTT; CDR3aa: CASSYRGLAADTQYF
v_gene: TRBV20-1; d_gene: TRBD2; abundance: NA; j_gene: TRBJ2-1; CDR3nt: TGCAGTGCTAGGGGACTAGCGGCTACCTTACCGTACAATGAGCAGTTCTTC; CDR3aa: CSARGLAATLPYNEQFF
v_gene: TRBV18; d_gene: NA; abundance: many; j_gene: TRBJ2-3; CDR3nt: TGTGCCAGCTCACCGGACCAGTATTCTACAGATACGCAGTATTTT; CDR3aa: CASSPDQYSTDTQYF
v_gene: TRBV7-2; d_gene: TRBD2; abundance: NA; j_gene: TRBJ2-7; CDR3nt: TGTGCCAGCAGCCCGACTAGCGCAGGGGCCTACGAGCAGTACTTC; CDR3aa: CASSPTSAGAYEQYF
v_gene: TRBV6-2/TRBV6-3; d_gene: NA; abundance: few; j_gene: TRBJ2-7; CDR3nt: TGTGCCAGCAGTTACGACGGCCCCAGGGGCTTTTGCGAGCAGTACTTC; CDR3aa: CASSYDGPRGFCEQYF
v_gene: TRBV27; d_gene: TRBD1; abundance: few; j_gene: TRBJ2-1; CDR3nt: TGTGCCAGCAGACTGCGCCCCGAGGACAGGGTGGGCAATGAGCAGTTCTTC; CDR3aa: CASRLRPEDRVGNEQFF
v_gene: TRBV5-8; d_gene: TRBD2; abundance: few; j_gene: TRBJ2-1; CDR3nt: TGTGCCAGCAGCCCGGGACTAGCGGGAGGGGTGCTTGAGCAGTTCTTC; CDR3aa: CASSPGLAGGVLEQFF
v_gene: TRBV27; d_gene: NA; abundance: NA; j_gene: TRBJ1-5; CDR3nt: TGTGCCAGCAGCGGCGGGGTCCATCAGCCCCAGCATTTT; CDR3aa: CASSGGVHQPQHF
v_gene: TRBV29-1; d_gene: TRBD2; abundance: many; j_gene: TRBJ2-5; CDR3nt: TGCAGCGTTGGACTAGCGGGAGGCCAAGAGACCCAGTACTTC; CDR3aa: CSVGLAGGQETQYF
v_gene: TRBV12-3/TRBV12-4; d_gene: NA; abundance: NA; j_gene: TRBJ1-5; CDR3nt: TGTGCCAGCAGTTTATCGCCAGGGGCGAATAGCAATCAGCCCCAGCATTTT; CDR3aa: CASSLSPGANSNQPQHF
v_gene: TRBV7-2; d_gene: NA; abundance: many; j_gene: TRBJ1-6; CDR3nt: TGTGCCAGCAGCTTAGACATCTCCTATAATTCACCCCTCCACTTT; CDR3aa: CASSLDISYNSPLHF
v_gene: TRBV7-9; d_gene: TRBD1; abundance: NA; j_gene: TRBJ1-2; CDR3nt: TGTGCCAGCAGCTTTCACAGGACAGGGGGCTATGGCTACACCTTC; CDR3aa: CASSFHRTGGYGYTF
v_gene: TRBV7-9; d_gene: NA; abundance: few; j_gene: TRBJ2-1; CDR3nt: TGTGCCAGCAGCTGGCCGGGGCGGGGGCAGGATGAGCAGTTCTTC; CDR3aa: CASSWPGRGQDEQFF
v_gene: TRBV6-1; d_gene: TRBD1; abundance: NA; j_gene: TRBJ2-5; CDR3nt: TGTGCCAGCAGCCGAACACCGGGACAGGGAAAAGAGACCCAGTACTTC; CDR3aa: CASSRTPGQGKETQYF
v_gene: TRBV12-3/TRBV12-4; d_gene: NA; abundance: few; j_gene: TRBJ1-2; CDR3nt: TGTGCCAGCAGTTTACGGCGGCAGGCGGGAGGCTACACCTTC; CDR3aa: CASSLRRQAGGYTF
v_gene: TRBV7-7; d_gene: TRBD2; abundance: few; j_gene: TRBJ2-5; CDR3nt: TGTGCCAGCAGCCCATTGCCGGGACTAGAAGAGACCCAGTACTTC; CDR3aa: CASSPLPGLEETQYF
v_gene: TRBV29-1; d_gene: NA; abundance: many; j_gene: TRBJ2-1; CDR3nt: TGCAGCGTTGGGCAGGCCTACAATGAGCAGTTCTTC; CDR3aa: CSVGQAYNEQFF
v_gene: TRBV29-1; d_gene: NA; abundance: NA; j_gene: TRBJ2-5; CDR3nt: TGCAGCGTTGAACCGGGGCACCAAGAGACCCAGTACTTC; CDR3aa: CSVEPGHQETQYF
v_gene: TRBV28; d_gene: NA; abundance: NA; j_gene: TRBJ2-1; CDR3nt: TGTGCCAGCATTAAGGCGGGGGCCTCCTACAATGAGCAGTTCTTC; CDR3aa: CASIKAGASYNEQFF
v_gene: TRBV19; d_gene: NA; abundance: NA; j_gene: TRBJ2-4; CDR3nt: TGTGCCAGTAGTATATCAGCCAAAAACAGTCAGTACTTC; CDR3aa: CASSISAKNSQYF
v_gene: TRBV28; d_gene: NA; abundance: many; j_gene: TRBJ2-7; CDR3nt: TGTGCCAGCAGTTTCGTTTTGGGGTTGCGCCACGAGCAGTACTTC; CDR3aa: CASSFVLGLRHEQYF
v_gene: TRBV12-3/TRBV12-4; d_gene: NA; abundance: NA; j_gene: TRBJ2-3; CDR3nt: TGTGCCAGCAGTCAAGGCGTCGGGGCTGATACGCAGTATTTT; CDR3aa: CASSQGVGADTQYF
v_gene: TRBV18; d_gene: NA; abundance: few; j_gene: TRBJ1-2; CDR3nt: TGTGCCAGCTCACCTCGTCCCTTCTATGGCTACACCTTC; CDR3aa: CASSPRPFYGYTF
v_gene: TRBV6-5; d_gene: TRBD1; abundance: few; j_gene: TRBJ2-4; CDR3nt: TGTGCCAGCAGCGACAGGGGCTACATTCAGTACTTC; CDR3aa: CASSDRGYIQYF
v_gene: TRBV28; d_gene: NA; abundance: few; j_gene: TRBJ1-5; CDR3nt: TGTGCCAGCAGTTTGGGGGCGCCCGGCGCTTATAGCAATCAGCCCCAGCATTTT; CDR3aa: CASSLGAPGAYSNQPQHF
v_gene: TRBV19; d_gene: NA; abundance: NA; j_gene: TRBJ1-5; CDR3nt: TGTGCCAGTACGGACTGGTTGAGCAATCAGCCCCAGCATTTT; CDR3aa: CASTDWLSNQPQHF